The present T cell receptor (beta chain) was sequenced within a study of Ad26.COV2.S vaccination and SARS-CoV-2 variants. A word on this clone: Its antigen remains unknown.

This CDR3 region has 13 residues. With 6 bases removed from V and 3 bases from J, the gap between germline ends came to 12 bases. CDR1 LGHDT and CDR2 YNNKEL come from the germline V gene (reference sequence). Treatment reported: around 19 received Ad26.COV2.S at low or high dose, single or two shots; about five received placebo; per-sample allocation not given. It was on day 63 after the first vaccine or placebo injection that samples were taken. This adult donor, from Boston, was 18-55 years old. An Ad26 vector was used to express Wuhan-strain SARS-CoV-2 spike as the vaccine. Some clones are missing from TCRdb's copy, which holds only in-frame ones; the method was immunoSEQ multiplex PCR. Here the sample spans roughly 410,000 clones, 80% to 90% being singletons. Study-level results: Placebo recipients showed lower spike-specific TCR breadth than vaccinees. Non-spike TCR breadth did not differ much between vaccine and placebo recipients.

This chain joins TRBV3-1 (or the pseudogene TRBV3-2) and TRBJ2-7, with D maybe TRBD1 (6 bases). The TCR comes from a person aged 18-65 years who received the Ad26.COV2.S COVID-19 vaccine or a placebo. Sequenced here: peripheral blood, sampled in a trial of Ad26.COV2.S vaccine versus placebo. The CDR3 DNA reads TGTGCCAGCAGTATAACAGGGTTCTACGAGCAGTACTTC. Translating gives CASSITGFYEQYF.